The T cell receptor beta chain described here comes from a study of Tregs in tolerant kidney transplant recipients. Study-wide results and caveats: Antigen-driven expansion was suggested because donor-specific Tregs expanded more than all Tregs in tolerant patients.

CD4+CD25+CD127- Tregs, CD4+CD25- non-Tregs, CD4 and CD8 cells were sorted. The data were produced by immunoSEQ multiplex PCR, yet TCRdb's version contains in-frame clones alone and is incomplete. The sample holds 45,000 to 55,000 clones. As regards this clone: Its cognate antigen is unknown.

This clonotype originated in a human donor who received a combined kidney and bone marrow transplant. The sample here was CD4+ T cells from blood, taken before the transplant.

CDR3 loop: CAISEQVWWELFF. The CDR3 DNA, read in part, is TGTGCCATCAGTGAACAAGTTTGGTGGGAG. V and J are TRBV10-3 and TRBJ2-2; D gene ambiguous. The read finishes 3 residues shy of the CDR3 end, and the germline J gene is used to complete it. The CDR3 contains 13 residues. Germline V gene data show CDR1 as ENHRY and CDR2 as SYGVKD. V gave up 3 bases and J gave up 9 bases, with 11 bases separating them.